Listed here are 10 T cell receptor beta chains from one sample, sequenced in a study of vaccination and CD4 T cells after COVID-19. Indicated treatment: approximately nine-day PBMC culture with coronavirus spike peptide pools or control peptides (ViraFEST assay). No antigen is known for these receptors. The study sequenced cultured CD4+ T cell DNA using the Oncomine TCR Beta short-read assay. TCRdb called the PCR reads again in MiXCR, with one record for every CDR3 protein. The sample contains 20,000 to 25,000 distinct CDR3 sequences, roughly 50% of which appear only once. The source material was CD4+ T cells from blood, cultured in vitro. Receptors were obtained from a human donor who had recovered from COVID-19.

The chain couples TRBV15 to TRBJ2-1; TRBD1 is a possible D gene (5 bases). The germline CDR1 and CDR2 sequences are LNHNV and YYDKDF (reference sequence). The CDR3 has 16 amino acids. V was pared by 1 base and J by 0 bases, with 10 bases between. This CDR3 reads CATSRVGASSYNEQFF. DNA for the CDR3: TGTGCCACCAGCAGAGTTGGGGCCAGCTCCTACAATGAGCAGTTCTTC.

This sequence joins TRBV25-1 and TRBJ1-6; D gene unclear. CDR1 and CDR2 from the germline V gene are MGHDK and SYGVNS. Trimming took off 3 bases at V and 9 bases at J, with 9 bases between the two ends. The CDR3 is made up of 13 amino acids. CDR3 residues: CASSDSLLSPLHF. The CDR3 DNA reads TGTGCCAGCAGTGACTCCTTACTTTCACCCCTCCACTTT.

The chain employs TRBV7-2 and TRBJ2-2; TRBD1 aligns across 7 bases. Per germline, CDR1 SGHTA and CDR2 FQGNSA. V trimming: 4 bases; J trimming: 3 bases; junction bases outside the gene matches: 8. The CDR3 is 16 amino acids. The CDR3, as DNA: TGTGCCAGCAGCTGGGCCGGGACAGCAGACACCGGGGAGCTGTTTTTT. Its protein is CASSWAGTADTGELFF. Full variable domain (missing parts from reference TRBV7-2 and TRBJ2-2): GAGVSQSPSNKVTEKGKDVELRCDPISGHTALYWYRQSLGQGLEFLIYFQGNSAPDKSGLPSDRFSAERTGGSVSTLTIQRTQQEDSAVYLCASSWAGTADTGELFFGEGSRLTVL.

CDR3 bases: TGCAGTGCTAGAGTGGATGGGGGGGCGAATGGCTACACCTTC. Its protein product is CSARVDGGANGYTF. J is TRBJ1-2 and V is TRBV20-1; the D gene is possibly TRBD1 (6 bases). Germline V gene lookup returns CDR1 DFQATT and CDR2 SNEGSKA (reference sequence). Trimming took off 1 base at V and 6 bases at J, with 15 bases between the two ends. The CDR3 consists of 14 residues.

The rearrangement links TRBV20-1 to TRBJ2-1; 8 bases agree with TRBD2. This CDR3 has 15 amino acids. Germline loops: CDR1 DFQATT, CDR2 SNEGSKA (reference sequence). J lost 12 bases, V lost 3 bases, and 16 bases had no gene match. Here the CDR3 DNA reads TGCAGTGCTAGCCCTCCGGGACTAGGGGTATTGGGGCAGTTCTTC. Residues: CSASPPGLGVLGQFF.

The V and J genes are TRBV27 and TRBJ2-2, with 11 bases lining up with TRBD2. Germline assignment: CDR1 MNHEY and CDR2 SMNVEV (reference sequence). The CDR3 is 14 amino acids. V trimming: 5 bases; J trimming: 9 bases; junction bases outside the gene matches: 5. Written as DNA, the CDR3 is TGTGCCAGCAGTACACTAGCGGGAGCTAGGGAGCTGTTTTTT. Its translation is CASSTLAGARELFF.

The genes are TRBV27 and TRBJ2-7, with a weak D call TRBD2 (5 bases). Germline CDR1 is MNHEY and CDR2 is SMNVEV (reference sequence). CDR3 size: 13 residues. V dropped 6 bases and J dropped 3 bases, with 12 bases sitting between them. The DNA of the CDR3 is TGTGCCAGCAGCCCCCGCGGACTCTACGAGCAGTACTTC. It translates to CASSPRGLYEQYF.

CDR3: CASRKTSGPTYEQYF. DNA for the CDR3: TGTGCCAGCAGGAAGACTAGCGGGCCCACCTACGAGCAGTACTTC. This chain connects TRBV6-1 to TRBJ2-7; TRBD2 aligns across 10 bases. V lost 6 bases and J lost 2; bases outside the gene matches: 7. CDR1 and CDR2 from the germline V gene are MNHNS and SASEGT. CDR3 size: 15 residues.

A single count supports this clonotype. The chain has TRBV7-6 and TRBJ2-3, with 7 bases aligning to TRBD2. The CDR3 has 13 amino acids. From germline, CDR1 is SGHVS and CDR2 FNYEAQ. Unmatched junction bases numbered 2, after V lost 3 bases and J lost 5 bases. In DNA form, the CDR3 reads TGTGCCAGCAGCTTTAGCGGGCGAGATACGCAGTATTTT. Amino acids: CASSFSGRDTQYF.

The chain combines TRBV5-4 with TRBJ1-4; possibly TRBD1 for D (5 bases). Trimming left V 4 bases short and J 5 bases short, with 15 bases between. CDR1 and CDR2 (germline): SGHNT, YYREEE (reference sequence). This CDR3 region has 15 residues. The CDR3, as DNA: TGTGCCAGCAGCGGCCCGGGGCTTGGGAATGAAAAACTGTTTTTT. It yields the protein CASSGPGLGNEKLFF.